The T cell receptor beta chain described here comes from a study of metastatic and nonmetastatic thyroid tumors. For the study at large: Repertoires were compared across blood and tumor or nodule tissue from malignant and benign thyroid patients.

Thyroid surgery was performed in patients who had received no treatment beforehand. Study-level results: It was reportedly found that TCR beta diversity was significantly higher in malignant thyroid tumors than in benign nodules, a difference seen in both blood and tumor samples.

Original methodology: Clinicopathological groups differed in CDR3, with these differences serving to build a distant-metastasis classifier for papillary thyroid cancer. TCRdb re-analyzed the PCR reads using MiXCR. These V and J calls rely on TCRdb rather than the paper's analysis. The sample records fewer than 40,000 clones, 20% to 25% being singletons. This clone is medium-sized (0.01 to 0.1%). Its antigen is currently unknown. The receptor was derived from a female donor with papillary thyroid cancer or a benign thyroid nodule (not recorded which). Some clones in this sample may be carry-over from other donors' samples. Sequencing used blood.

This CDR3 reads CASSYSRRTTFYEQYF. CDR3 DNA sequence: TGTGCCAGCAGTTACTCTCGTCGGACTACGTTCTACGAGCAGTACTTC. The J gene is TRBJ2-7, the V gene TRBV6-5, with D possibly being TRBD2 (6 bases). This CDR3 is built from 16 residues. CDR1 MNHEY and CDR2 SVGAGI come from the germline V gene. The germline V and J ends were trimmed by 0 bases and 3 bases, with 15 bases remaining between them.